The 6 T cell receptor beta chains presented below share a single source sample, sequenced in a study of molecular identifiers for immune sequencing clone quantification. TCRdb reprocessed the PCR reads with MiXCR, giving one entry per CDR3 protein. Of some 320,000 distinct CDR3 sequences in the sample, about a fifth are singletons; the top ten hold under 0.95%. Sample: naive CD8+ T cells from blood, with Jurkat cell RNA spiked in. Subset meaning: FACS-sorted CD8+CD4-CCR7+CD45RA+ naive T cells. The receptor source for this set is a human donor in good health. Some libraries in this study had Jurkat cell RNA spiked in.

There are many counts of this clonotype. The V gene is TRBV9, the J gene TRBJ1-1; tentative D call: TRBD1 (5 bases). The CDR3 is made up of 15 amino acids. The V and J ends lost 0 bases and 4 bases respectively, with 13 bases between them. The germline gives CDR1 SGDLS, CDR2 YYNGEE. The CDR3 loop is CASSVVGQGGTEAFF. As DNA, the CDR3 is TGTGCCAGCAGCGTAGTGGGGCAGGGTGGCACTGAAGCTTTCTTT.

Details on this clonotype: A read error may explain this, as a much larger clone is one base away. The chain is built from TRBV12-3 or TRBV12-4 and TRBJ1-1; D may be TRBD1 (5 bases). The CDR3 is 13 amino acids. The V gene lost 8 bases and the J gene lost 4 bases, with 14 bases spanning the gap. The CDR3 DNA reads as TGTGCCAGCGGACCCGGGGGGGGCACTGAAGCTTTCTTT. Its protein product is CASGPGGGTEAFF.

This clonotype was counted at least ten times. The gene calls are TRBV20-1 and TRBJ2-3; 8 bases line up with TRBD1. The CDR3 covers 15 residues. V lost 0 bases, J lost 6 bases, and 8 bases stayed unmatched. CDR1 is DFQATT and CDR2 is SNEGSKA in the germline V gene (reference sequence). CDR3 sequence: CSARDHQGALDTQYF. The CDR3 DNA reads as TGCAGTGCTAGAGATCATCAGGGGGCGCTGGATACGCAGTATTTT.

There are many counts of this clonotype. The V call is TRBV18, the J call TRBJ2-7; TRBD1 is a possible D gene (6 bases). Trimming removed 5 bases from V and 2 bases from J, with 13 bases in between. This CDR3 comprises 14 residues. Germline CDR1 KGHSH, CDR2 LQKENI. The CDR3 nucleotides read TGTGCCAGCTCATCGCCCGGGACAACCTACGAGCAGTACTTC. Translation gives CASSSPGTTYEQYF.

The chain has TRBV14 and TRBJ2-3; TRBD1 matches at 7 bases. The CDR3 is 18 amino acids. V lost 4 bases to trimming and J lost 2 bases; unmatched junction nucleotides: 15. The germline CDR1 and CDR2 sequences are SGHDN and FVKESK. The CDR3 region is CASSLHSLTGHLTDTQYF. Here the CDR3 DNA reads TGTGCCAGCAGCCTTCATTCCTTGACAGGGCACCTCACAGATACGCAGTATTTT.

This clonotype was seen ten or more times. The chain couples TRBV20-1 to TRBJ2-7; possible D gene TRBD2, 6 bases. Germline values: CDR1 DFQATT, CDR2 SNEGSKA (reference sequence). The V end lost 1 base, the J end lost 7 bases, and 20 bases lay between the germline ends. This CDR3 has 15 residues. This CDR3 is CSARATGTSEGEQYF. The DNA of the CDR3 is TGCAGTGCTAGAGCCACCGGGACTTCAGAGGGGGAGCAGTACTTC.